This T cell receptor (beta chain) is drawn from a study of cytomegalovirus exposure and HLA in healthy donors. Produced via immunoSEQ multiplex PCR; TCRdb's table is partial and in-frame only. The profile shows roughly 150,000 clones, more than 70% of them singletons. Study outcomes and limitations: Altogether, some 170 TCR beta chains were recorded as cytomegalovirus-associated.

About this clone itself: The target antigen is unknown.

From germline, CDR1 is SEHNR and CDR2 FQNEAQ (reference sequence). The CDR3 loop spans 14 amino acids. V shed 5 bases and J shed 0 bases, with 11 bases lying between them. Sequenced material: PBMCs. This TCR derives from a man younger than 35 in good health and CMV-seronegative. V and J are TRBV7-9 and TRBJ2-7; D perhaps matches TRBD1 (5 bases). The CDR3 sequence: CASSKTDPSYEQYF. The DNA for the CDR3 is TGTGCCAGCAGCAAGACAGATCCCTCCTACGAGCAGTACTTC. Combining the CDR3 with reference TRBV7-9 and TRBJ2-7 gives the whole variable domain DTGVSQNPRHKITKRGQNVTFRCDPISEHNRLYWYRQTLGQGPEFLTYFQNEAQLEKSRLLSDRFSAERPKGSFSTLEIQRTEQGDSAMYLCASSKTDPSYEQYFGPGTRLTVT.